The clone carrying this T cell receptor beta chain was observed a handful of times. Its cognate antigen is unknown. Germline CDR1 and CDR2: SGHRS and YFSETQ. CDR3 length: 15 amino acids. V dropped 0 bases and J dropped 2; count of bases not matched to a gene: 4. The source of the sample is a study of beta chain features in type 1 diabetes. Study-level points and caveats: Short templates might get an advantage during PCR, and this would be equal in patients and controls. Shorter TCRB CDR3s, moderately but significantly so, marked every one of the four CD4+ subsets in Type 1 diabetes patients.

As every portion of the isolated RNA was reverse transcribed, the sequencing read expressed TCRB transcripts. Some clones are missing from TCRdb's copy, which holds only in-frame ones; the method was immunoSEQ multiplex PCR. Counted here are hundreds of thousands of clones, 11% occurring once; the ten biggest clones make up approximately 0.017%. The receptor comes from a man aged 25-40 years with type 1 diabetes. Sequenced sample: naive CD4+ T cells from blood. The J gene is TRBJ1-2, the V gene TRBV5-1; 7 nucleotides match TRBD1. CDR3 in DNA: TGCGCCAGCAGCTTGGGACAGGGTGGGAACTATGGCTACACCTTC. This codes for CASSLGQGGNYGYTF.